This is a list of T cell receptor beta chains from one sample in a study of blood T cell repertoires in COVID-19. Only in-frame clones appear in the TCRdb table, and some are missing; sequencing was by immunoSEQ multiplex PCR. This table holds roughly 76,000 clones, around nine tenths found once. The sequenced material came from PBMCs or T cells enriched from blood (not recorded which). Source of these receptors: a woman aged 45-59 years with acute COVID-19. CDR3s include the opening cysteine and the closing phenylalanine or tryptophan. D genes are given only for firm matches. Rows give clone size only sometimes, using once, few, many, or a class for an expanded clone.

j_gene | d_gene | abundance | v_gene | CDR3nt | CDR3aa
TRBJ2-1 | TRBD2 | NA | TRBV4-2 | TGTGCCAGCAGCCAGGGGGGGTGGGGCAGCTCCTACAATGAGCAGTTCTTC | CASSQGGWGSSYNEQFF
TRBJ1-6 | NA | once | TRBV11-2 | TGTGCCAGCAGCTTAGATGCGGCCGGGAGCTCCTATAATTCACCCCTCCACTTT | CASSLDAAGSSYNSPLHF
TRBJ2-7 | TRBD1 | NA | TRBV5-8 | TGTGCCAGCAGCTTGGACAGGGGTTCCTACGAGCAGTACTTC | CASSLDRGSYEQYF
TRBJ2-3 | NA | NA | TRBV7-2 | TGTGCCAGCAGCCCCCCCCCTAGCACAGATACGCAGTATTTT | CASSPPPSTDTQYF
TRBJ1-1 | TRBD1 | NA | TRBV6-5 | TGTGCCAGCAGTTACGCCGGGACAGAGAGTGAAGCTTTCTTT | CASSYAGTESEAFF
TRBJ2-1 | TRBD1 | few | TRBV2 | TGTGCCAGCAGTGGGACAGGGTACAATGAGCAGTTCTTC | CASSGTGYNEQFF
TRBJ1-1 | NA | NA | TRBV9 | TGTGCCAGCAGCAGCGTGCCAGATTCGAACACTGAAGCTTTCTTT | CASSSVPDSNTEAFF
TRBJ2-1 | NA | NA | TRBV6-5 | TGTGCCAGCAGCAGCCAGGGGACCTACAATGAGCAGTTCTTC | CASSSQGTYNEQFF
TRBJ1-2 | NA | NA | TRBV19 | TGTGCCAGTAGTGCCTACACGGAGAAAACCTTC | CASSAYTEKTF
TRBJ2-7 | TRBD2 | NA | TRBV5-1 | TGCGCCAACCCACCGGGACTAGCCTACGAGCAGTACTTC | CANPPGLAYEQYF
TRBJ2-1 | TRBD2 | NA | TRBV11-2 | TGTGCCAGCAGCTCGGGACTAGCGGCGTACAATGAGCAGTTCTTC | CASSSGLAAYNEQFF
TRBJ1-2 | TRBD1 | few | TRBV7-8 | TGTGCCAGCAGCCAACACCGGGACAGGGGGAACATCTATGGCTACACCTTC | CASSQHRDRGNIYGYTF
TRBJ1-1 | NA | NA | TRBV7-2 | TGTGCCAGCAGCTCCCAGAGGGTGAACAGTGAAGCTTTCTTT | CASSSQRVNSEAFF
TRBJ2-1 | TRBD2 | NA | TRBV12-5 | TGTGCTAGTGGTTTGTTCCAGCGGTGGCAGGGTCTAGCGGGATACAATGAGCAGTTCTTC | CASGLFQRWQGLAGYNEQFF
TRBJ2-5 | TRBD2 | NA | TRBV27 | TGTGCCAGCAGTTTATCGGTGGCTAGCGGGCCACAAGAGACCCAGTACTTC | CASSLSVASGPQETQYF
TRBJ2-7 | NA | once | TRBV3-1/TRBV3-2 | TGTGCCAGCAGCCAATCCATTGCGGGCGAGCAGTACTTC | CASSQSIAGEQYF
TRBJ1-5 | TRBD1 | NA | TRBV30 | TGTGCCTGGAGGACAGGGTTTAGCAATCAGCCCCAGCATTTT | CAWRTGFSNQPQHF
TRBJ1-2 | NA | NA | TRBV5-4 | TGTGCCAGCAGCTTTAGCAGGGGTCCAACTAACTATGGCTACACCTTC | CASSFSRGPTNYGYTF
TRBJ2-2 | NA | NA | TRBV6-5 | TGTGCCATCGAGGGGGATACGTCCGGCCCCGGGGAGCTGTTTTTT | CAIEGDTSGPGELFF
TRBJ2-1 | TRBD2 | NA | TRBV18 | TGTGCCAGCTCAAAGACTAGCGTTAGGGGGTCCTACAATGAGCAGTTCTTC | CASSKTSVRGSYNEQFF
TRBJ2-6 | NA | NA | TRBV18 | TGTGCCAGCTCACGACAGGTCTCTGGGGCCAACGTCCTGACTTTC | CASSRQVSGANVLTF
TRBJ2-6 | NA | NA | TRBV6-1 | TGTGCCAGCAGTGAACAGGGCAGGCACAGGCGGGCCAACGTCCTGACTTTC | CASSEQGRHRRANVLTF
TRBJ2-1 | NA | NA | TRBV11-2 | TGTGCCAGCAGCCCGGGGCCGGGACAATTTGAGCAGTTCTTC | CASSPGPGQFEQFF
TRBJ2-5 | TRBD2 | NA | TRBV7-9 | TGTGCCAGCAGTCCTACTAGCGGGAGGTCGGTCTTGGGGGAGACCCAGTACTTC | CASSPTSGRSVLGETQYF
TRBJ2-2 | TRBD1 | once | TRBV7-9 | TGTGCCAGCAGCCTCCGACAGGGGGCAGGCGGGGAGCTGTTTTTT | CASSLRQGAGGELFF
TRBJ2-7 | NA | NA | TRBV5-1 | TGCGCCAGCACCAGGGAGGCCTCCTACGAGCAGTACTTC | CASTREASYEQYF
TRBJ1-1 | TRBD1 | NA | TRBV3-1/TRBV3-2 | TGTGCCAGCAGCCAGGGTCCGGGACAGGGTTACACTGAAGCTTTCTTT | CASSQGPGQGYTEAFF
TRBJ1-1 | NA | NA | TRBV5-4 | TGTGCCAGCAGCTTGAAGGGGGACCGTCAAGCTTTCTTT | CASSLKGDRQAFF
TRBJ1-2 | NA | NA | TRBV7-2 | TGTGCCAGCAGCTTAGGGCTCAATTCCCTCGTGTATGGCTACACCTTC | CASSLGLNSLVYGYTF
TRBJ1-1 | TRBD1 | NA | TRBV2 | TGTGCCAGCAAGGGACAGAGAGATTGGAACACTGAAGCTTTCTTT | CASKGQRDWNTEAFF
TRBJ1-6 | TRBD1 | NA | TRBV7-2 | TGTGCCAGCAGCTCCGGACAGGTCCTTTATAATTCACCCCTCCACTTT | CASSSGQVLYNSPLHF
TRBJ1-2 | NA | once | TRBV19 | TGTGCCAGTACGCCAGGGTCCTATGGCTACACCTTC | CASTPGSYGYTF
TRBJ2-7 | NA | NA | TRBV7-9 | TGTGCCAGCAGCTTACCGCGTTACGAGCAGTACTTC | CASSLPRYEQYF
TRBJ1-6 | TRBD1 | NA | TRBV5-4 | TGTGCCAGCAGCTCCCCCGGGACAGGGGAATATTCACCCCTCCACTTT | CASSSPGTGEYSPLHF
TRBJ1-3 | NA | NA | TRBV7-8 | TGTGCCAGCAGCTTAGCGCCAGGGGCTGGAAACACCATATATTTT | CASSLAPGAGNTIYF
TRBJ2-7 | TRBD2 | NA | TRBV11-3 | TGTGCCAGCAGCGCCTCATGGGGCGGGAGCTACGAGCAGTACTTC | CASSASWGGSYEQYF
TRBJ1-1 | NA | NA | TRBV5-1 | TGCGCCAGCAGCGGAATAACAGGAGAGCCGAACACTGAAGCTTTCTTT | CASSGITGEPNTEAFF
TRBJ1-4 | NA | few | TRBV5-1 | TGCGCCAGCAGCTTGGAGAGATCAACTAATGAAAAACTGTTTTTT | CASSLERSTNEKLFF